This T cell receptor (beta chain) was sequenced for a study of blood T cells in healthy people across ages (dated by TCRdb to between 2014 and 2017). About the full investigation: In model experiments, template switching captured about one uniquely barcoded TCR beta cDNA molecule for every two T cells. Age-related changes in TCR beta repertoire diversity were measured in the study by deep sequencing normalized with unique cDNA molecular identifiers. The donors were split into four age groups: young (average about 16 years), middle-aged (39), aged (about 62) and long-lived (roughly 88). To avoid experimental bias, donors of different ages were spread randomly across the sequencing lanes. For two donors (one aged 18 to 29 and one aged 80 or older), the study analyzed two additional independent replicas of 1 million unique cDNA reads from the same blood draw.

About this clonotype itself: The target of this receptor is not known. A read error is possible here, since a much larger clone lies one base away.

The donors were roughly 40 Caucasian individuals from Russia, aged roughly 6 to 100 years, who were systemically healthy. Each donor gave 9.5 to 10 milliliters of peripheral blood, drawn into EDTA-treated Vacutainer tubes. Ficoll-Paque density-gradient centrifugation was used to isolate PBMCs, with at least 7 million obtained per sample. Total RNA was extracted from PBMCs with Trizol reagent, with at least 6 micrograms obtained per sample. Naive CD45RAhigh/CD27high T cell percentages were measured by flow cytometry on a PBMC aliquot from every donor. General findings and caveats noted by the study authors: Observed TCR beta diversity per million T cells fell roughly linearly with age, and a significant reduction was already apparent by age about 43. Compared with the aged group, more naive CD4+ T cells, fewer expanded clones and increased TCR diversity were shown by the long-lived group, suggesting age selection. The CMV infection status of donors was not known, potentially confounding age-related changes in expanded clonotypes. Conclusive comparison of naive and antigen-experienced compartments was prevented by the profiling of bulk unsorted PBMCs. The percentage of naive T cells measured by flow cytometry correlated strongly with observed TCR beta diversity. Estimates of total diversity based on one million sequenced T cells were considered lower bounds and underestimates.

Taken from cysteine to phenylalanine, the CDR3 has 14 residues. Left in the record is the CDR3 DNA by itself, 42 bases read in frame from the first base. The germline V gene (reference sequence) yields SEHNR for CDR1 and FQNEAQ for CDR2. The library was prepared using 5' RACE. Sequencing was carried out with an Illumina HiSeq 2500. A second about 7 to 11 cycle PCR used a sample-barcoded 5' primer and a J-beta primer mix. Each TCR beta cDNA molecule received a unique molecular identifier from a template-switch 5' adaptor carrying 12 random nucleotides. Each sample yielded at least 2.5 million CDR3-containing paired-end reads. All of the RNA was converted into first-strand cDNA using the Mint cDNA synthesis kit, with a TRBC-specific oligonucleotide serving as the primer. Following uracil-DNA glycosylase treatment, all cDNA underwent a first 18-cycle PCR with the universal primers M1SS and BC2_uni_R. On the authors' methods: For normalization, 1 million high-quality reads, each with a distinct molecular identifier, were randomly selected from each sample. Reads sharing molecular identifiers were discarded rather than binned into consensus sequences. MiTCR, with a Q25 quality threshold and the strictest error-elimination algorithm, was used for CDR3 identification, clonotype clustering and error correction. A nonparametric unseen species model with Euler transformation was used to estimate a lower bound on total TCR beta diversity. Clones were called with MiXCR by TCRdb after fastp trimmed the public reads at Q25, and only in-frame beta chains were retained. CDR3 protein duplicates are merged, each entry listing the most common genes and DNA. It is TCRdb's table, rather than the study itself, that gives the V and J calls and clone size. In this sample the table shows about 1,800,000 distinct CDR3 sequences, 25% to 30% of which occur a single time. The ten largest account for over 7% of the sample.

In this chain, TRBV7-9 is recombined with TRBJ2-7; a tentative D call is TRBD1 (6 bases match). The specimen sequenced was blood. The source is a woman aged 30 to 39 in good health. The DNA sequence is TGTGCCAGCAGCTTACCAGGGGATACCTACAAGCAGTACTTC. Its coded protein is CASSLPGDTYKQYF.